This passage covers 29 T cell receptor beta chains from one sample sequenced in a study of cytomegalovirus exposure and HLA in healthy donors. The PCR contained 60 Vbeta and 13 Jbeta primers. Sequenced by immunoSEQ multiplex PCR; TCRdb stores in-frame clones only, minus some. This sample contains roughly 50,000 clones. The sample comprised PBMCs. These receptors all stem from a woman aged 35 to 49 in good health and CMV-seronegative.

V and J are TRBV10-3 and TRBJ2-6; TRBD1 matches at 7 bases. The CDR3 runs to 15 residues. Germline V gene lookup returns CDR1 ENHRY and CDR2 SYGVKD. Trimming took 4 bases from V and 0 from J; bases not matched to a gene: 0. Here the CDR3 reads CAISGQGSGANVLTF. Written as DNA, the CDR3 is TGTGCCATCAGTGGACAGGGCTCTGGGGCCAACGTCCTGACTTTC.

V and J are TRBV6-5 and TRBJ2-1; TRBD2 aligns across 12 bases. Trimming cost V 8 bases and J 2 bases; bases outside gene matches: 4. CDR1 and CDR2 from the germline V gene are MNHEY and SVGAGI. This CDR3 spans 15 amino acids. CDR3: CASRLAGDAYNEQFF. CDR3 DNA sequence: TGTGCCAGCCGACTAGCGGGAGACGCCTACAATGAGCAGTTCTTC.

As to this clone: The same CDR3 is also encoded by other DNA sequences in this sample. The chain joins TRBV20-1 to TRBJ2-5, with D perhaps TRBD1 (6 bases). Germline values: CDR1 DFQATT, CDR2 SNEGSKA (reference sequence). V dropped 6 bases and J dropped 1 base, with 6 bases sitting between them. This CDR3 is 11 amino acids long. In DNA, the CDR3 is TGCAGTGCCAGGGGCCAAGAGACCCAGTACTTC. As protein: CSARGQETQYF.

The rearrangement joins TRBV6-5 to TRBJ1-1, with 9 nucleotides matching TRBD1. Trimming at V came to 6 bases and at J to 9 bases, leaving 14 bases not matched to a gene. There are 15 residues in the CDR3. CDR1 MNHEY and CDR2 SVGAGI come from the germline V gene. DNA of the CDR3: TGTGCCAGCAGGTCAACAGGGGGCGCCGTCCCCAAAGCTTTCTTT. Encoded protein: CASRSTGGAVPKAFF.

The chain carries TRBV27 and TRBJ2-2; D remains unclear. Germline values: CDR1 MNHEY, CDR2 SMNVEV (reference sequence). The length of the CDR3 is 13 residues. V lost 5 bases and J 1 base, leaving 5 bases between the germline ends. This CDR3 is CASSNGNTGELFF. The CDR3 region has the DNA TGTGCCAGCAGTAACGGGAACACCGGGGAGCTGTTTTTT.

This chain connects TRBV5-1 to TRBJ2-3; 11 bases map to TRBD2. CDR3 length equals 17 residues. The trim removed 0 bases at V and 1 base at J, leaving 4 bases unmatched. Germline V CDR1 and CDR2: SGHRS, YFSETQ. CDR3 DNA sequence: TGCGCCAGCAGCTTGGGGCTAGCGGGAGGCCGCACAGATACGCAGTATTTT. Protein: CASSLGLAGGRTDTQYF.

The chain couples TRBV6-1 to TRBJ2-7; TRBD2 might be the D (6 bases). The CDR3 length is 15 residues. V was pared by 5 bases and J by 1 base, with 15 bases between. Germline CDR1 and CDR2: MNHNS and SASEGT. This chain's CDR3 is CASSLLESGSYEQYF. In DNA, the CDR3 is TGTGCCAGCAGTCTATTGGAAAGCGGGTCCTACGAGCAGTACTTC.

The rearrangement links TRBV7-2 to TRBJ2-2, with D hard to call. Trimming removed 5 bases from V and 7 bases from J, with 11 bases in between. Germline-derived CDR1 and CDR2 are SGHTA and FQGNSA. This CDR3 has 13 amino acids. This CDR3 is CASSRRLGGELFF. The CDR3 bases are TGTGCCAGCAGCCGGCGACTGGGCGGGGAGCTGTTTTTT.

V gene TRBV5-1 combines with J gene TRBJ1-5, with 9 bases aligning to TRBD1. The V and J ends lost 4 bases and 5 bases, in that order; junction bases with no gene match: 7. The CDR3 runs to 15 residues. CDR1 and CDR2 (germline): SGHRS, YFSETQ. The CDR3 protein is CASSPAGTGYQPQHF. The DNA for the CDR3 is TGCGCCAGCAGCCCGGCCGGGACAGGGTATCAGCCCCAGCATTTT.

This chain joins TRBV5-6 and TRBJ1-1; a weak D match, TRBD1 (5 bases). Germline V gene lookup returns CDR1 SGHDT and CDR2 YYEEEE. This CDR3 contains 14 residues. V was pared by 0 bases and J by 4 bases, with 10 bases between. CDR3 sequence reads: CASSLAWRGTEAFF. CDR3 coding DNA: TGTGCCAGCAGCTTGGCCTGGAGGGGCACTGAAGCTTTCTTT. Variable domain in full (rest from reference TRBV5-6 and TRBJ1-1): DAGVTQSPTHLIKTRGQQVTLRCSPKSGHDTVSWYQQALGQGPQFIFQYYEEEERQRGNFPDRFSGHQFPNYSSELNVNALLLGDSALYLCASSLAWRGTEAFFGQGTRLTVV.

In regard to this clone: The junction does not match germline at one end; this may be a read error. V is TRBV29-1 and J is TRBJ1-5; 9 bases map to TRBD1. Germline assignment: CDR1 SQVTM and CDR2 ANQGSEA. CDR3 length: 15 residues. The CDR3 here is CSVAMTGGSDQPQHF. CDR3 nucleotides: TGCAGCGTTGCAATGACAGGGGGTAGCGATCAGCCCCAGCATTTT.

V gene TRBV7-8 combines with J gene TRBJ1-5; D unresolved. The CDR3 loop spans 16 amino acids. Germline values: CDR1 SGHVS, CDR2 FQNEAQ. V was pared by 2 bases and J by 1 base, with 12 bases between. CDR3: CASSLSPGYSNQPQHF. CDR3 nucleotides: TGTGCCAGCAGCTTATCCCCAGGTTACAGCAATCAGCCCCAGCATTTT.

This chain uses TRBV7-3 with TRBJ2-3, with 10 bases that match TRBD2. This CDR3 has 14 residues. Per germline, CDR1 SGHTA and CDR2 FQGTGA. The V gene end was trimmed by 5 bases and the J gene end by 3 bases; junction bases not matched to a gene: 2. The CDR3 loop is CASSLSGRTDTQYF. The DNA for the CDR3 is TGTGCCAGCAGCCTTAGCGGGAGGACAGATACGCAGTATTTT.

The CDR3 reads CASSLGTGGGETQYF. As DNA, the CDR3 is TGTGCCAGCAGCTTAGGGACAGGGGGCGGAGAGACCCAGTACTTC. The genes are TRBV7-7 and TRBJ2-5, with TRBD1 identical over 11 bases. The germline V gene encodes CDR1 SSHAT and CDR2 FNYEAQ (reference sequence). The CDR3 spans 15 residues. V shed 1 base, J shed 4 bases, and the junction held 2 bases outside the gene matches.

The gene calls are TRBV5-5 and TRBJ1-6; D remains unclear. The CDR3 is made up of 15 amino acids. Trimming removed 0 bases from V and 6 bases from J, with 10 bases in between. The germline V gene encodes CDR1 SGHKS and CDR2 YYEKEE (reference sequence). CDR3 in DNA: TGTGCCAGCAGCTTGGATCCCGGTTTTAATTCACCCCTCCACTTT. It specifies CASSLDPGFNSPLHF.

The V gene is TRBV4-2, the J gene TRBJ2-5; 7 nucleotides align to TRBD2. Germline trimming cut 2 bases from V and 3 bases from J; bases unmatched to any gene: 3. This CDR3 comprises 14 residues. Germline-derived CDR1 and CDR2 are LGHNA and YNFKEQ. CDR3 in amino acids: CASSQRGLEETQYF. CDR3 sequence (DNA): TGTGCCAGCAGCCAACGAGGACTAGAAGAGACCCAGTACTTC.

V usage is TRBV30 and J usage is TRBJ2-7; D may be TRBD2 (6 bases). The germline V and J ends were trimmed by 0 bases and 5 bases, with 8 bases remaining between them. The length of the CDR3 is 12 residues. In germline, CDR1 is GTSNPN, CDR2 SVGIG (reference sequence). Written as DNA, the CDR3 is TGTGCCTGGAGTGTTTGGGGGGACGAGCAGTACTTC. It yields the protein CAWSVWGDEQYF.

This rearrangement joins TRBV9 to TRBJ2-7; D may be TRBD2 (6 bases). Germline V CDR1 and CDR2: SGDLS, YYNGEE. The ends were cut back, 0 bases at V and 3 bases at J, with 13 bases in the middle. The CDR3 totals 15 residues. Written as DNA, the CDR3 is TGTGCCAGCAGCGTAGGGAGGGGCGCAATCTACGAGCAGTACTTC. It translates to CASSVGRGAIYEQYF. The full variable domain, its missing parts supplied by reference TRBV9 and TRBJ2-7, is DSGVTQTPKHLITATGQRVTLRCSPRSGDLSVYWYQQSLDQGLQFLIQYYNGEERAKGNILERFSAQQFPDLHSELNLSSLELGDSALYFCASSVGRGAIYEQYFGPGTRLTVT.

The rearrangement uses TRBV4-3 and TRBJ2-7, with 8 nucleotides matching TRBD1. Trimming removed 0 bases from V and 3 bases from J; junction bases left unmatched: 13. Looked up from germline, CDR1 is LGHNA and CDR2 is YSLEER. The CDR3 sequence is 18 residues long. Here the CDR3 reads CASSQDHIQGAFRYEQYF. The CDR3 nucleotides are TGCGCCAGCAGCCAAGATCACATCCAGGGGGCCTTCCGCTACGAGCAGTACTTC.

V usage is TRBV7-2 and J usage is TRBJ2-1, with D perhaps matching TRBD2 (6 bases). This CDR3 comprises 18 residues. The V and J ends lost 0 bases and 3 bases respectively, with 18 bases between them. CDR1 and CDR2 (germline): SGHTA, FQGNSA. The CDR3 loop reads CASSLAARGSGFYNEQFF. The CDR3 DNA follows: TGTGCCAGCAGCTTAGCGGCGCGGGGCAGTGGATTCTACAATGAGCAGTTCTTC.

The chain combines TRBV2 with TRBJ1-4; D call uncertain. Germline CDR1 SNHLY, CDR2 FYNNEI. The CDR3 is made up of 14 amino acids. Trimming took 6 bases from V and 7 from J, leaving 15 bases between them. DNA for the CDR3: TGTGCCAGCAGGGATATGGATGGGAGTGAAAAACTGTTTTTT. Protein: CASRDMDGSEKLFF. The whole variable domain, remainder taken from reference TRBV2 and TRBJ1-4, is EPEVTQTPSHQVTQMGQEVILRCVPISNHLYFYWYRQILGQKVEFLVSFYNNEISEKSEIFDDQFSVERPDGSNFTLKIRSTKLEDSAMYFCASRDMDGSEKLFFGSGTQLSVL.

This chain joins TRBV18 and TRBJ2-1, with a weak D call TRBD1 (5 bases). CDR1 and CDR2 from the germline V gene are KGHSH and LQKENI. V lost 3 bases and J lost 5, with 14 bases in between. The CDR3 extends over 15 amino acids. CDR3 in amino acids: CASSPFRELNNEQFF. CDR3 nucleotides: TGTGCCAGCTCACCCTTCAGGGAATTGAACAATGAGCAGTTCTTC.

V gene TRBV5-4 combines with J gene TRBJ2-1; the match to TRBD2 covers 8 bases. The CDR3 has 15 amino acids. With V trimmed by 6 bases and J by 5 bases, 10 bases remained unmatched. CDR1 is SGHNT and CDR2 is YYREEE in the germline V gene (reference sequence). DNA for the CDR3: TGTGCCAGCACCTTAGGAGCGGGGGACGACAATGAGCAGTTCTTC. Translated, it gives CASTLGAGDDNEQFF.

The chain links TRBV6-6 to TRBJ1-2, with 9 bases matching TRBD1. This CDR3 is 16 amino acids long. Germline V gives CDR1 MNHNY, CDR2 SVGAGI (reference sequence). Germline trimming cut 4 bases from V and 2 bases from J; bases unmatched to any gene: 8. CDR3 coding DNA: TGTGCCAGCAGTTCAACAGGGGGCGATTCCAACTATGGCTACACCTTC. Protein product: CASSSTGGDSNYGYTF.

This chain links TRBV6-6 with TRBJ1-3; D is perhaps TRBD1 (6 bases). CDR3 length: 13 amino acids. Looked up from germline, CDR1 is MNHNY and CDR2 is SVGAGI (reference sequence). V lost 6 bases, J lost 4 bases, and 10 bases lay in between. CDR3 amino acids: CASRQGFGNTIYF. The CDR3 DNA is TGTGCCAGCAGGCAGGGGTTCGGAAACACCATATATTTT.

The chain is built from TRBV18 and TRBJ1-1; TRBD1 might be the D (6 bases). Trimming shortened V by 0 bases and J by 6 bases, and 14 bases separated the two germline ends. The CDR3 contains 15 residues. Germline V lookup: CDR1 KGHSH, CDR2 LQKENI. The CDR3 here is CASSPPNRVGSEAFF. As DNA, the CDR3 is TGTGCCAGCTCACCACCGAACAGGGTGGGTTCTGAAGCTTTCTTT. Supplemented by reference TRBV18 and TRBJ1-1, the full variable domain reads NAGVMQNPRHLVRRRGQEARLRCSPMKGHSHVYWYRQLPEEGLKFMVYLQKENIIDESGMPKERFSAEFPKEGPSILRIQQVVRGDSAAYFCASSPPNRVGSEAFFGQGTRLTVV.

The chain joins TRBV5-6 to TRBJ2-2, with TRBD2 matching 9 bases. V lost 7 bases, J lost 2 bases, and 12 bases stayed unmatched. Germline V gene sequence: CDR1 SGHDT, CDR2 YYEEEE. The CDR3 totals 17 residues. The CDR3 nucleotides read TGTGCCAGCGCGGGAGGGTTACTAGCGGCTAACACCGGGGAGCTGTTTTTT. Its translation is CASAGGLLAANTGELFF.

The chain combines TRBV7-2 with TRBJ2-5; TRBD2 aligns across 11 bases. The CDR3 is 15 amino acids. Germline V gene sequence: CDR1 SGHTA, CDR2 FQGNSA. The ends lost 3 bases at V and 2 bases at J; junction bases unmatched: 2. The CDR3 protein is CASSFLAGGQETQYF. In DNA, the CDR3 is TGTGCCAGCAGCTTTTTAGCGGGAGGGCAAGAGACCCAGTACTTC.

The CDR3 sequence: CASSQGENRVYGYTF. As DNA, the CDR3 is TGCGCCAGCAGCCAAGGAGAGAACAGGGTCTATGGCTACACCTTC. This chain connects TRBV4-1 to TRBJ1-2, with D possibly TRBD1 on 6 matching bases. From germline, CDR1 is MGHRA and CDR2 YSYEKL. This CDR3 has 15 residues. The V end was cut by 1 base, the J end by 4 bases, with 13 bases between.